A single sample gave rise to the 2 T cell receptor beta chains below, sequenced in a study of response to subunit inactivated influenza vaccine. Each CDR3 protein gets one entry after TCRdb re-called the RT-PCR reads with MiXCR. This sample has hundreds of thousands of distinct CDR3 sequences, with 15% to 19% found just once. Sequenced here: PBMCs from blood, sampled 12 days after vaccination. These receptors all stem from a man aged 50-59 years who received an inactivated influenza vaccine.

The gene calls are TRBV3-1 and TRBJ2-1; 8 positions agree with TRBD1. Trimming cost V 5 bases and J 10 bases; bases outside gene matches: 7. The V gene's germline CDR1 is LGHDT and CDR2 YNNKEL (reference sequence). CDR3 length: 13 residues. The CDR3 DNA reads TGTGCCAGCAGCTCAACGACAGGGGCCGAGCAGTTCTTC. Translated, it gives CASSSTTGAEQFF.

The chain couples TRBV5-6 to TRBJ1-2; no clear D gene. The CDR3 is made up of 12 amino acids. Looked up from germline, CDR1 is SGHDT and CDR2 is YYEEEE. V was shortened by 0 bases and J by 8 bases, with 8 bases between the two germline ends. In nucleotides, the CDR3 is TGTGCCAGCAGCTTGGGCCAGGAGGGCTACACCTTC. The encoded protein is CASSLGQEGYTF.